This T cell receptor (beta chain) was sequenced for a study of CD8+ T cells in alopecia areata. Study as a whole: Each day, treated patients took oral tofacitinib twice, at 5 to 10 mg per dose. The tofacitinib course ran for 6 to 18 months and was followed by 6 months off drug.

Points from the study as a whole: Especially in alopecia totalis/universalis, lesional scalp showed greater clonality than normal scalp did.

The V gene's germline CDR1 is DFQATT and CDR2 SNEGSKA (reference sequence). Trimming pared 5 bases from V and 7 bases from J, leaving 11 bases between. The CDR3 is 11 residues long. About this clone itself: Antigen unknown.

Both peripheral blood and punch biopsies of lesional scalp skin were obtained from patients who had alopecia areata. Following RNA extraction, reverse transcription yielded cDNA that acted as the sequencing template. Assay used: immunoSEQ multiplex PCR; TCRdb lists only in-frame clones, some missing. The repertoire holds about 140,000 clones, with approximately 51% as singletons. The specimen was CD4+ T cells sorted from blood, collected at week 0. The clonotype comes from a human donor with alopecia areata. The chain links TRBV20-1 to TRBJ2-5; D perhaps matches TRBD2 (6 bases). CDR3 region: CSAGGLGTQYF. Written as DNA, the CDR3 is TGCAGTGCTGGGGGACTTGGGACCCAGTACTTC.